The clone carrying this T cell receptor beta chain was seen only once. No antigen is known for it. Each bulk PBMC sample had roughly 400 ng DNA loaded. Profiled with immunoSEQ multiplex PCR; TCRdb holds only in-frame clones, not every one. This sample has over 10,000 clones, with over 85% found just once. This specimen comes from a study of blood T cell dynamics during melanoma immunotherapy. General study results and limits: At W3, later disease-control patients showed bifurcated PBMC repertoire changes, unlike progressors.

Time point: pre-treatment baseline. From germline, CDR1 is MNHNY and CDR2 SVGAGI (reference sequence). The CDR3 totals 14 residues. Trimming removed 5 bases from V and 0 bases from J; junction bases left unmatched: 1. The source material was blood, sampled from a patient treated with checkpoint blockade. The source of this sequence is a human donor with melanoma. The rearrangement uses TRBV6-6 and TRBJ1-5; 7 positions match TRBD1. CDR3 protein: CASSDRDSNQPQHF. The CDR3, as DNA: TGTGCCAGCAGTGACAGGGATAGCAATCAGCCCCAGCATTTT.